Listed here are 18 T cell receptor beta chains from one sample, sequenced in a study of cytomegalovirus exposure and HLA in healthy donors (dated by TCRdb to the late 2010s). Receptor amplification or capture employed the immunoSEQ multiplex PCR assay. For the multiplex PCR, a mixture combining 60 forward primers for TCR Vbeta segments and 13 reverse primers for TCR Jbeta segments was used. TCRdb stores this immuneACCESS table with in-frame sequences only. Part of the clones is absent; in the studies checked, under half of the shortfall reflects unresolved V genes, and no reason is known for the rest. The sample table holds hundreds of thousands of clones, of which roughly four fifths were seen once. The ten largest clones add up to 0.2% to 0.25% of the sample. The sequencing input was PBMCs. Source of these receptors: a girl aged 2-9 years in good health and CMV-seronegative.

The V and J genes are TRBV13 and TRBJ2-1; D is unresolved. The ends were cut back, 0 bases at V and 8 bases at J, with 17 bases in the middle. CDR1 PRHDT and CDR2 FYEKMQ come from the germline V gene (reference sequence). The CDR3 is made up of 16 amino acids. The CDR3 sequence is CASSLGALHNDDEQFF. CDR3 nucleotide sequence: TGTGCCAGCAGCTTAGGGGCCCTTCACAACGATGATGAGCAGTTCTTC.

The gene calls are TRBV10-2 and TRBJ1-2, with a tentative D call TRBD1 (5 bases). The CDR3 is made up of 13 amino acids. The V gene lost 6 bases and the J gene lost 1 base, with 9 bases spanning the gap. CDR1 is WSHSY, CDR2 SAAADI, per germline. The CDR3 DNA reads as TGCGCCAGCAGGCGTCAGGGTAACTATGGCTACACCTTC. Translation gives CASRRQGNYGYTF.

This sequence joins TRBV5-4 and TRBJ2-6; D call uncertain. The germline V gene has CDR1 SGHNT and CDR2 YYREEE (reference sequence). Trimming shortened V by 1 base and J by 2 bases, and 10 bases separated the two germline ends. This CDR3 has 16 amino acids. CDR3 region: CASSLNGLPGANVLTF. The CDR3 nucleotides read TGTGCCAGCAGCTTGAACGGTCTTCCTGGGGCCAACGTCCTGACTTTC.

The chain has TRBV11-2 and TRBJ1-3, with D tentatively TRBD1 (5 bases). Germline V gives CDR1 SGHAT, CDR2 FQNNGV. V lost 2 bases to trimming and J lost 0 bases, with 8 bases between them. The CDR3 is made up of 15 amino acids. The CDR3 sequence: CASSLQGLSGNTIYF. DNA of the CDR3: TGTGCCAGCAGCTTACAGGGTCTCTCTGGAAACACCATATATTTT. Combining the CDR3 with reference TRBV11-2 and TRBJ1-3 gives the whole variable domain EAGVAQSPRYKIIEKRQSVAFWCNPISGHATLYWYQQILGQGPKLLIQFQNNGVVDDSQLPKDRFSAERLKGVDSTLKIQPAKLEDSAVYLCASSLQGLSGNTIYFGEGSWLTVV.

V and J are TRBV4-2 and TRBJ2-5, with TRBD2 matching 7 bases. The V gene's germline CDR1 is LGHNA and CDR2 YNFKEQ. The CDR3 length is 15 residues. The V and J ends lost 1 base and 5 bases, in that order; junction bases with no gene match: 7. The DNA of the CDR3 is TGTGCCAGCAGCCAAGTTACGGGGGGACGGGAGACCCAGTACTTC. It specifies CASSQVTGGRETQYF.

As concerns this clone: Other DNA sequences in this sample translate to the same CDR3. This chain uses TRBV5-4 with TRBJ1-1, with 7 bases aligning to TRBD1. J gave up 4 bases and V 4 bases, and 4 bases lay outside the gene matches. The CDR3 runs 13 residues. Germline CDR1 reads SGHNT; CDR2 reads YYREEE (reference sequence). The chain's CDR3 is CASSGRGPTEAFF. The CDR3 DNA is TGTGCCAGCAGCGGAAGGGGGCCCACTGAAGCTTTCTTT.

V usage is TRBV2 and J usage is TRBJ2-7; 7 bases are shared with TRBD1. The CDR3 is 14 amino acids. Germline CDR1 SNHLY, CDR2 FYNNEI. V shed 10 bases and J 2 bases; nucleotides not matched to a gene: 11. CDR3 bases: TGTGCCACCCGGACAGGCCTTGTCACCTACGAGCAGTACTTC. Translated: CATRTGLVTYEQYF. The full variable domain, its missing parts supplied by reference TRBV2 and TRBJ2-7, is EPEVTQTPSHQVTQMGQEVILRCVPISNHLYFYWYRQILGQKVEFLVSFYNNEISEKSEIFDDQFSVERPDGSNFTLKIRSTKLEDSAMYFCATRTGLVTYEQYFGPGTRLTVT.

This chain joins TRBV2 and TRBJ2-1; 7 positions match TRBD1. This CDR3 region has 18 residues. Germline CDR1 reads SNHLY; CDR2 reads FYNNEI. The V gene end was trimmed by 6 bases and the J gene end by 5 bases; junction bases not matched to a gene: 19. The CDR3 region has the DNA TGTGCCAGCAGCTTGACGTTACAAGACGGGACAGCCGACAATGAGCAGTTCTTC. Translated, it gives CASSLTLQDGTADNEQFF.

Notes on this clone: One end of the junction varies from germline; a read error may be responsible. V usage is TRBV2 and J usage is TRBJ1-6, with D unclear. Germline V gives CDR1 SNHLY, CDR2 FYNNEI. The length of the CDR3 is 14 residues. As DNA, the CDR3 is TGTGCCAGCAGGGAAGGCAGGCACCGGGGACCCCTCCACTTT. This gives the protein CASREGRHRGPLHF.

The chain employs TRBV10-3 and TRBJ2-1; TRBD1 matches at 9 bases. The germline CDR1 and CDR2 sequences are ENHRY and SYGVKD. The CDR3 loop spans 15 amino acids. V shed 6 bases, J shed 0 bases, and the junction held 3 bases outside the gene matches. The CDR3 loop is CAIRDRGSSYNEQFF. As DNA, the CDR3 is TGTGCCATCAGGGACAGGGGTAGCTCCTACAATGAGCAGTTCTTC.

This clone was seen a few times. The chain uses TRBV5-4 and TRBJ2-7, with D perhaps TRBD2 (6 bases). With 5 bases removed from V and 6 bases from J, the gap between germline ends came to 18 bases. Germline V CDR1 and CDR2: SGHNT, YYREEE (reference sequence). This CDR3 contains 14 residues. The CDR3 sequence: CASRSGQEVGEQYF. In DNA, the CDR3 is TGTGCCAGCAGAAGCGGGCAAGAGGTAGGCGAGCAGTACTTC.

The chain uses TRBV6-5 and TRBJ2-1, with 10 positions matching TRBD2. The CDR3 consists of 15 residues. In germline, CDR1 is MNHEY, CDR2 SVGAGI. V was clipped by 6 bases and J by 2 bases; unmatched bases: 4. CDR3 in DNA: TGTGCCAGCAGACGCAGCGGGGGGGCCTACAATGAGCAGTTCTTC. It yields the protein CASRRSGGAYNEQFF.

CDR3 sequence reads: CASSLEDSFYEQYF. CDR3 in DNA: TGTGCCAGCAGCTTAGAGGATAGCTTCTACGAGCAGTACTTC. The chain joins TRBV7-2 to TRBJ2-7; D ambiguous. Trimming left V 1 base short and J 3 bases short, with 10 bases between. CDR3 length: 14 residues. Looked up from germline, CDR1 is SGHTA and CDR2 is FQGNSA.

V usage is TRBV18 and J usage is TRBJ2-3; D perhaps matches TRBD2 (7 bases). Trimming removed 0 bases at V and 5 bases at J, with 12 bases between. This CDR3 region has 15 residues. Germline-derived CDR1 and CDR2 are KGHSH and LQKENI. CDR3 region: CASSPPGLQGDTQYF. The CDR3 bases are TGTGCCAGCTCACCACCGGGACTACAGGGAGATACGCAGTATTTT.

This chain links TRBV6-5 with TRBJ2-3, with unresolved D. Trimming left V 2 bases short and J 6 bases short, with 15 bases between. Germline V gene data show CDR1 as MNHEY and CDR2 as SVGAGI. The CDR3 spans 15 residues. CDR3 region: CASSYNDGIGDTQYF. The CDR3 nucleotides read TGTGCCAGCAGTTACAACGATGGCATCGGGGATACGCAGTATTTT.

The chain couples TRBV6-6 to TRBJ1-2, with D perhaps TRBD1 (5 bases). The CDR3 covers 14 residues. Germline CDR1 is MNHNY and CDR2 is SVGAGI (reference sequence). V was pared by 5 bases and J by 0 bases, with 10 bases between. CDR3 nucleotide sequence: TGTGCCAGCAGTAACAGGAAGACTAACTATGGCTACACCTTC. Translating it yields CASSNRKTNYGYTF.

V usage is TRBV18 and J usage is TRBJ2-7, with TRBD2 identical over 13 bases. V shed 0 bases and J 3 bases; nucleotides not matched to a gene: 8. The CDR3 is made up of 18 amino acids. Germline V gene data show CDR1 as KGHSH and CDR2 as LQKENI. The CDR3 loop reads CASSPPRLAGGFSYEQYF. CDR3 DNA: TGTGCCAGCTCACCACCCCGACTAGCGGGAGGATTTAGCTACGAGCAGTACTTC.

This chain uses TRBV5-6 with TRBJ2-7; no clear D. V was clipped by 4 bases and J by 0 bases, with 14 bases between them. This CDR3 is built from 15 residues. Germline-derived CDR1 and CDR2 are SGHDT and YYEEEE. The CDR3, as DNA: TGTGCCAGCAGCCGCCCGATATTAGCCTCCTACGAGCAGTACTTC. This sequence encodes CASSRPILASYEQYF.